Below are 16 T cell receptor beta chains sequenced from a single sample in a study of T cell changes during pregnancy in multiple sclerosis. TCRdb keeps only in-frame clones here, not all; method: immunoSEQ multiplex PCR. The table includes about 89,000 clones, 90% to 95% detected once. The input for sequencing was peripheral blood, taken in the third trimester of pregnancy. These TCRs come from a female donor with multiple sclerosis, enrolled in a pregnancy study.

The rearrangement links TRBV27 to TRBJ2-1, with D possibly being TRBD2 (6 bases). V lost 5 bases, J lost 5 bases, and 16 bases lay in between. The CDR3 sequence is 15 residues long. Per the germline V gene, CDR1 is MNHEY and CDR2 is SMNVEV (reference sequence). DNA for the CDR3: TGTGCCAGCAGTGTCGGACTATATCTCCACAATGAGCAGTTCTTC. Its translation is CASSVGLYLHNEQFF.

Here the CDR3 reads CASRLFKGWAGRASYEQYF. The DNA of the CDR3 is TGTGCAAGTCGCTTATTTAAGGGGTGGGCGGGACGTGCCTCCTACGAGCAGTACTTC. The genes are TRBV12-2 and TRBJ2-7; TRBD2, the D gene given by the table, was not confirmed from the DNA. TRBV12-2 is given as a pseudogene. This CDR3 is 19 amino acids long.

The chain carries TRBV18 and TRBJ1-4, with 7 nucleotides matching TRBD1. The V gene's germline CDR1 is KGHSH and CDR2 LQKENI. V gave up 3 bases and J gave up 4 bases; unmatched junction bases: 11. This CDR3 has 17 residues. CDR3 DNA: TGTGCCAGCTCACCCCTCGGACAGGAGGGGTTTAATGAAAAACTGTTTTTT. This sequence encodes CASSPLGQEGFNEKLFF.

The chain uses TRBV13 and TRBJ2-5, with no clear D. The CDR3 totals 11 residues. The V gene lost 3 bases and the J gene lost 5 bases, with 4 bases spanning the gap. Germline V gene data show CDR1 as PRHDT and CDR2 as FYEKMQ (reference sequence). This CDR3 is CASSLEETQYF. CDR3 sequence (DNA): TGTGCCAGCAGCTTGGAGGAGACCCAGTACTTC.

The CDR3 loop is CASSNPPGTNEQFF. Written as DNA, the CDR3 is TGTGCCAGCAGCAACCCCCCAGGGACAAATGAGCAGTTCTTC. The genes are TRBV7-3 and TRBJ2-1, with TRBD1 as a possible D gene (6 bases). Trimming pared 5 bases from V and 7 bases from J, leaving 15 bases between. CDR1 and CDR2 from the germline V gene are SGHTA and FQGTGA. The CDR3 has 14 residues.

CDR3 amino acids: CASRTSTGELFF. The CDR3 DNA follows: TGTGCCAGCAGAACTTCCACCGGGGAGCTGTTTTTT. The chain links TRBV28 to TRBJ2-2; D gene uncertain. The CDR3 sequence is 12 residues long. Germline V gene lookup returns CDR1 MDHEN and CDR2 SYDVKM. The V end lost 6 bases, the J end lost 4 bases, and 6 bases lay between the germline ends.

The CDR3 spells CASEVGLNTEAFF. The CDR3 nucleotides are TGTGCCAGCGAGGTGGGTTTGAACACTGAAGCTTTCTTT. The chain has TRBV28 and TRBJ1-1; D not certain. V lost 8 bases and J 0 bases, leaving 10 bases between the germline ends. This CDR3 has 13 residues. Germline V lookup: CDR1 MDHEN, CDR2 SYDVKM.

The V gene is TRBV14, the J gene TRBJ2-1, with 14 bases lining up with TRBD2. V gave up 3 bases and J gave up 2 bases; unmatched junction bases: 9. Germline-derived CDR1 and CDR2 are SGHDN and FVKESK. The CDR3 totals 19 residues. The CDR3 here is CASSHPRLAGGRAYNEQFF. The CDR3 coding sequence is TGTGCCAGCAGCCACCCTCGACTAGCGGGGGGGAGAGCCTACAATGAGCAGTTCTTC.

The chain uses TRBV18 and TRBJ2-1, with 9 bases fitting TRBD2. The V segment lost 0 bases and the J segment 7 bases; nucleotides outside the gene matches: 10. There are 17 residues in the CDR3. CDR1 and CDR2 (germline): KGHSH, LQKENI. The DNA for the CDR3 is TGTGCCAGCTCACCACCTTTCGAGACTAGCGGTAAAAATGAGCAGTTCTTC. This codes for CASSPPFETSGKNEQFF.

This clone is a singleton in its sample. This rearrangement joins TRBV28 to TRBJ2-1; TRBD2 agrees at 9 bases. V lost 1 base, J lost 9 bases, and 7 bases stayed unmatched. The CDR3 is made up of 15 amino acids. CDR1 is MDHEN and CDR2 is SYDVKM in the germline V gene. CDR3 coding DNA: TGTGCCAGCAGTTTATTAGGTAGCGGGAGCGTTGAGCAGTTCTTC. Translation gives CASSLLGSGSVEQFF.

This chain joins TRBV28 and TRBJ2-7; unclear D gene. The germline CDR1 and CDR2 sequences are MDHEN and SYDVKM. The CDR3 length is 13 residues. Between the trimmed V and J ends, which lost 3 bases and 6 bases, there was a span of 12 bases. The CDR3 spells CASSLIRSREQYF. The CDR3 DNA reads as TGTGCCAGCAGTTTGATCCGTAGCCGCGAGCAGTACTTC.

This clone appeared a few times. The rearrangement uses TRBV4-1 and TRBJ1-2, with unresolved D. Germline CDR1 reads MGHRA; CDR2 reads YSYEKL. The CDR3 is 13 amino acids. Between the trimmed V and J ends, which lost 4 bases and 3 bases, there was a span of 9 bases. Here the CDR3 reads CASSPPSDYGYTF. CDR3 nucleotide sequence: TGCGCCAGCAGCCCCCCCTCCGACTATGGCTACACCTTC.

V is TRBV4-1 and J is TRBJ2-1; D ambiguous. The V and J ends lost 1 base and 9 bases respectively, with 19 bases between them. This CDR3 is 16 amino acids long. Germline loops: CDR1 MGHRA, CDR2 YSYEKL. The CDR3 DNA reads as TGCGCCAGCAGCCAAGCGAACGTTTTCCCGGAGCCTGAGCAGTTCTTC. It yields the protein CASSQANVFPEPEQFF.

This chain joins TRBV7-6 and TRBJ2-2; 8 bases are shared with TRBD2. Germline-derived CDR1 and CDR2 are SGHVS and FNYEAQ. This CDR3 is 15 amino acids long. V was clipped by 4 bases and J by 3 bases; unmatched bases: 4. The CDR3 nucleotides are TGTGCCAGCAGCTCGTCAGCGGGAGACACCGGGGAGCTGTTTTTT. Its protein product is CASSSSAGDTGELFF. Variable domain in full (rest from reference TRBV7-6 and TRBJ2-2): GAGVSQSPRYKVTKRGQDVALRCDPISGHVSLYWYRQALGQGPEFLTYFNYEAQQDKSGLPNDRFSAERPEGSISTLTIQRTEQRDSAMYRCASSSSAGDTGELFFGEGSRLTVL.

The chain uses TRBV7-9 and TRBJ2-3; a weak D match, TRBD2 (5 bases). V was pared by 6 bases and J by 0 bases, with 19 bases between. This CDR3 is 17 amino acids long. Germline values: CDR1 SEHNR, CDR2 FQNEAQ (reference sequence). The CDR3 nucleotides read TGTGCCAGCAGGCGCAGGACGGGAATCTCTAGCACAGATACGCAGTATTTT. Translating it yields CASRRRTGISSTDTQYF.

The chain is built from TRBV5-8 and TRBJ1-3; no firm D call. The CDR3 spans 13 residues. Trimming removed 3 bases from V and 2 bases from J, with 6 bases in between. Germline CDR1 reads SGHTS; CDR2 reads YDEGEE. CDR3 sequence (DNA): TGTGCCAGCAGCTCCGGGGCTGGAAACACCATATATTTT. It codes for CASSSGAGNTIYF. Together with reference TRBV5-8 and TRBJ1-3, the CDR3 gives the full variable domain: EAGVTQSPTHLIKTRGQQATLRCSPISGHTSVYWYQQALGLGLQFLLWYDEGEERNRGNFPPRFSGRQFPNYSSELNVNALELEDSALYLCASSSGAGNTIYFGEGSWLTVV.